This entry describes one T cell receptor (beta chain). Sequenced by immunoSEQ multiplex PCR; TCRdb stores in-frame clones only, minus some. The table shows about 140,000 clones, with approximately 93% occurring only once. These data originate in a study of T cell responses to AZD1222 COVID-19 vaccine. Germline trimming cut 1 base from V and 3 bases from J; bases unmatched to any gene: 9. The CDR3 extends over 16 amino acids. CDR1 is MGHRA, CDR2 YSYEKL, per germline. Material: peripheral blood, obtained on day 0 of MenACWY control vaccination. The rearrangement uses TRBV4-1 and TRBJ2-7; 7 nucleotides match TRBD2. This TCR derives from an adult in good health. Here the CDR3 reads CASSQAHGGGFYEQYF. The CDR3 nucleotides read TGCGCCAGCAGCCAAGCCCATGGGGGGGGGTTCTACGAGCAGTACTTC.